This T cell receptor beta chain was identified during a study of breast tumors, draining lymph nodes, adjacent tissues. The study's findings and limits: Findings are consistent with lymph node origin and intratumoral expansion of most tumor T cells. Tumor repertoires ranked between lymph nodes and nontumor tissue in diversity, with V and J gene preferences. Compared with basal-like, luminal-like tumors shared significantly more repertoire with nontumor tissue. Data only fit, rather than demonstrated, lymph node origin of most tumor T cells.

TCRdb re-called the multiplex PCR reads through MiXCR, storing one row per CDR3 protein. The table shows some 150,000 distinct CDR3 sequences, with around 22% occurring only once. The lymph nodes were axillary draining lymph nodes from breast cancer patients. V lost 5 bases, J lost 7 bases, and 17 bases lay in between. In germline, CDR1 is SGHVS, CDR2 FQNEAQ. The CDR3 length is 14 residues. This clonotype has ten or more counts. Its antigen is unidentified. V gene TRBV7-8 combines with J gene TRBJ2-5; D not resolved. The clonotype originates from a female donor with breast cancer. Some clones in this sample may be carry-over from other donors' samples. What was sequenced was axillary lymph node tissue. The CDR3 here is CASSPTQAQRTQYF. Written as DNA, the CDR3 is TGTGCCAGCAGCCCCACCCAAGCCCAAAGGACCCAGTACTTC.